These 9 T cell receptor beta chains were all obtained from the same sample, sequenced in a study of CD8 T cells in Susac syndrome. A quantity of about 0.5 to 1 ug RNA underwent reverse transcription using random hexamers. TCRdb fed the immunoSEQ multiplex PCR reads into MiXCR, producing one record per CDR3 protein. The sample contains fewer than 150,000 distinct CDR3 sequences, under 95% of which appear only once. Sequencing was done on a sample of CD8+ T cells from PBMCs. The source is a human donor with multiple sclerosis.

The chain joins TRBV28 to TRBJ2-1; the D is unclear. This CDR3 region has 13 residues. CDR1 MDHEN and CDR2 SYDVKM come from the germline V gene. The V end lost 6 bases, the J end lost 2 bases, and 8 bases lay between the germline ends. In DNA form, the CDR3 reads TGTGCCAGCAGAGCCCAACCCTACAATGAGCAGTTCTTC. Encoded protein: CASRAQPYNEQFF.

The chain has TRBV27 and TRBJ2-7, with 11 bases that match TRBD2. The germline gives CDR1 MNHEY, CDR2 SMNVEV (reference sequence). The CDR3 consists of 13 residues. For the CDR3, the DNA is TGTGCTTCCGGTGTAGCGGGAGGGCACGAGCAGTACTTC. This encodes CASGVAGGHEQYF.

This clonotype has more than one count but fewer than ten. This rearrangement joins TRBV25-1 to TRBJ2-2, with 9 bases fitting TRBD1. Germline CDR1 is MGHDK and CDR2 is SYGVNS. The CDR3 is 15 residues long. V gave up 6 bases and J gave up 7 bases; unmatched junction bases: 9. The CDR3, as DNA: TGTGCCAGCAGCCCCGGGACAGGGTTCGTCGGGGAGCTGTTTTTT. This sequence encodes CASSPGTGFVGELFF.

The chain uses TRBV9 and TRBJ2-1; 11 bases match TRBD2. Germline V gene data show CDR1 as SGDLS and CDR2 as YYNGEE. The CDR3 contains 17 residues. After removal of 4 bases from V and 0 bases from J, the junction contained 6 bases not matched to a gene. CDR3 protein: CASSPRTSGPSYNEQFF. The DNA for the CDR3 is TGTGCCAGCAGCCCACGGACTAGCGGGCCCTCCTACAATGAGCAGTTCTTC.

J is TRBJ2-7 and V is TRBV11-2, with 10 positions matching TRBD1. The germline CDR1 and CDR2 sequences are SGHAT and FQNNGV. The CDR3 covers 17 residues. With 6 bases clipped from V and 5 bases from J, the junction kept 16 bases outside the gene matches. The CDR3 loop is CASSSIPPGQGWNEQYF. In DNA form, the CDR3 reads TGTGCCAGCAGTTCGATCCCTCCGGGACAGGGGTGGAACGAGCAGTACTTC.

The chain has TRBV7-8 and TRBJ2-7; a possible D gene is TRBD2 (6 bases). Germline CDR1 and CDR2: SGHVS and FQNEAQ. Between the trimmed V and J ends, which lost 2 bases and 5 bases, there was a span of 16 bases. The CDR3 runs 15 residues. In DNA, the CDR3 is TGTGCCAGCAGCTTACCGTCCCCGGGGGAAAACGAGCAGTACTTC. Residues: CASSLPSPGENEQYF.

The CDR3 sequence: CASTLGGGYEQYF. The CDR3 nucleotides read TGTGCCAGCACCCTTGGCGGTGGCTACGAGCAGTACTTC. The chain carries TRBV5-6 and TRBJ2-7; D is undetermined. This CDR3 has 13 residues. Germline V CDR1 and CDR2: SGHDT, YYEEEE. Between the trimmed V and J ends, which lost 6 bases and 3 bases, there was a span of 13 bases.

This rearrangement joins TRBV30 to TRBJ1-5; D gene ambiguous. The CDR3 is 14 residues long. V was clipped by 0 bases and J by 7 bases, with 13 bases between them. Germline lookup yields CDR1 GTSNPN and CDR2 SVGIG (reference sequence). The CDR3 DNA reads as TGTGCCTGGAGTGTTGATGGAGGACGGCAGCCCCAGCATTTT. Protein: CAWSVDGGRQPQHF.

The chain has TRBV29-1 and TRBJ1-3; D possibly corresponds to TRBD1 (5 bases). The V end was cut by 6 bases, the J end by 0 bases, with 15 bases between. CDR1 is SQVTM and CDR2 is ANQGSEA in the germline V gene. The CDR3 has 15 residues. The CDR3 sequence is CSVRTQGLSGNTIYF. CDR3 nucleotides: TGCAGCGTGCGAACCCAGGGACTCTCTGGAAACACCATATATTTT.